This TCR beta chain was sequenced in a study of T cell repertoires in cytomegalovirus infection. This clonotype showed up just a few times. Its cognate antigen is unknown. TCRdb redid the calling of the reads with MiXCR, one entry per CDR3 protein. The repertoire holds 360,000 or so distinct CDR3 sequences, with about 32% as singletons. This TCR came from a human donor in good health (CMV status not recorded). Some clones in this sample may be carry-over from other donors' samples. The source material was cultured PBMCs, sampled from culture after CMV antigen stimulation.

Here the CDR3 DNA reads TGTGCCAGCAGTTACTCGATGGCTAGCGTCTACAATGAGCAGTTCTTC. As protein: CASSYSMASVYNEQFF. This chain uses TRBV6-2 or TRBV6-3 with TRBJ2-1; tentatively, D is TRBD2 (6 bases). The V gene lost 0 bases and the J gene lost 3 bases, with 12 bases spanning the gap. Germline V gene data show CDR1 as MNHEY and CDR2 as SVGEGT. This CDR3 spans 16 amino acids.